The clone carrying this T cell receptor beta chain was seen a few times. Noted time point: new active TB diagnosis, blood taken before or within 7 days of starting treatment. Each donor contributed about 110,000 T cells on average, unsorted. These data are taken from a study of T cells in tuberculosis. Overall study: PBMC were archived before or within 7 days of starting treatment.

This CDR3 spans 15 amino acids. The germline gives CDR1 SGDLS, CDR2 YYNGEE. With 3 bases removed from V and 4 bases from J, the gap between germline ends came to 16 bases. Repertoires were generated with immunoSEQ multiplex PCR, while TCRdb's copy carries only in-frame clones and drops some. The data hold some 30,000 clones, with 87% observed a single time. The sequence was collected from an adult with tuberculosis. The sample consisted of PBMCs, taken at tuberculosis diagnosis. The genes are TRBV9 and TRBJ2-5, with a tentative D call TRBD1 (5 bases). As DNA, the CDR3 is TGTGCCAGCAGCGCAGCAGGGAAATTGTCAGAGACCCAGTACTTC. Residues: CASSAAGKLSETQYF.